The present T cell receptor beta chain was sequenced within a study of T-cell reconstitution after alpha-beta-depleted transplantation in children. The CDR3 sequence is 14 residues long. Germline values: CDR1 WNHNN, CDR2 SYGVQD (reference sequence). The ends were cut back, 2 bases at V and 2 bases at J, with 10 bases in the middle. It was with unique molecular identifiers that the TCRbeta library was prepared. Via MiXCR, TCRdb re-called the PCR reads, giving one row per CDR3 protein. The sample has hundreds of thousands of distinct CDR3 sequences, around 19% seen once. This chain connects TRBV10-1 to TRBJ2-7; possibly TRBD1 for D (5 bases). The source of this sequence is a human donor who donated a stem cell graft to a child with acute lymphoblastic leukemia. The sequencing here drew on PBMCs from the stem cell graft donor, taken from the stem cell graft. The CDR3 sequence: CASSERGSTYEQYF. CDR3 coding DNA: TGCGCCAGCAGTGAGAGGGGCAGCACCTACGAGCAGTACTTC.